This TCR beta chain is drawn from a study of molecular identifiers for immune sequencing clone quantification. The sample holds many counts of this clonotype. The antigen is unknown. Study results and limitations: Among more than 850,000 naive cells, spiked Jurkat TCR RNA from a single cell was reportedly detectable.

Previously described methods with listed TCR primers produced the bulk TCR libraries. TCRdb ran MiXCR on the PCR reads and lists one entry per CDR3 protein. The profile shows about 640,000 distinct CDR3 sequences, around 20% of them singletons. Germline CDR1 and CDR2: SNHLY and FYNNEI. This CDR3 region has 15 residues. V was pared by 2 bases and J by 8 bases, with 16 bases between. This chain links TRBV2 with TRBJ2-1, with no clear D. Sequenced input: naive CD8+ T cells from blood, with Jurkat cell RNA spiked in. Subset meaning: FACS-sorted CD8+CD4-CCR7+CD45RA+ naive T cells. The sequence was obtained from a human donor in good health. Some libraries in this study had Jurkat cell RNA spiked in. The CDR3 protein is CASSESQVVLDEQFF. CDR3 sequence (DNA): TGTGCCAGCAGTGAAAGTCAGGTGGTCCTCGATGAGCAGTTCTTC.